This T cell receptor (beta chain) comes out of a study of cytomegalovirus exposure and HLA in healthy donors. Whole-study findings and limits: TCR beta sequences numbering some 17,000 were associated with HLA alleles at 0.05 false discovery rate in a later analysis. Some public TCRs appeared in many individuals, while most sequences were rare.

In the PCR, 60 Vbeta and 13 Jbeta primers were used. Libraries were prepared by immunoSEQ multiplex PCR; TCRdb keeps only in-frame clonotypes and omits some of them. The sample has about 110,000 clones; 80% to 90% are singletons. The CDR3 has 15 amino acids. Losses at the gene ends were 0 bases for V and 0 bases for J; bases not matched to a gene: 2. Germline V lookup: CDR1 SGHNT, CDR2 YYREEE (reference sequence). In regard to this clone: Antigen: not known.

The source of this sequence is a man aged 45-65 years in good health and CMV-seronegative. This chain joins TRBV5-4 and TRBJ1-1, with 7 bases matching TRBD1. The material sequenced was PBMCs. The CDR3 loop reads CASSLGRGMNTEAFF. In nucleotides, the CDR3 is TGTGCCAGCAGCTTGGGCAGGGGGATGAACACTGAAGCTTTCTTT.